This T cell receptor beta chain is drawn from a study of shared clonotypes between healthy human individuals. Terminally differentiated effector memory CD45RA+ cells were left out of the naive CD8 fraction, which was CD45RO-negative and positively selected for CCR7. Germline V gene lookup returns CDR1 MNHNS and CDR2 SASEGT. V gave up 5 bases and J gave up 0 bases; unmatched junction bases: 5. CDR3 length: 15 amino acids. TCRdb keeps only in-frame clones here, not all; method: immunoSEQ multiplex PCR. The sample lists about 1,900,000 clones; around 96% were seen once. Material: naive CD8+ T cells sorted from blood. The chain employs TRBV6-1 and TRBJ2-7; 9 bases line up with TRBD1. This TCR came from a man aged 18 to 29 in good health. The CDR3 sequence: CASSKGQGPSYEQYF. DNA of the CDR3: TGTGCCAGCAGTAAAGGACAGGGGCCCTCCTACGAGCAGTACTTC.